This T cell receptor beta chain is from a study of T cell repertoires in cytomegalovirus infection. Study details: Both recently identified HLA-C-restricted and well-studied HLA-B-restricted CMV epitopes were used in the study. Public TCR beta signature analysis indicated the presence of both CMV infection and matching HLA type.

TCRdb fed the reads into MiXCR, producing one record per CDR3 protein. The table has about 900,000 distinct CDR3 sequences, around a third seen once. With regard to this clonotype: Antigen specificity is unknown.

Study outcomes and limitations: Cumulative public TCR beta family frequency identified carriers of CMV plus the relevant HLA. The ex vivo response was dominated by HLA-C-restricted CMV-specific TCR beta clonotypes.

The sequencing used cultured CD8+ T cells from PBMCs, collected from culture after CMV antigen stimulation. The sequence came from a human donor in good health (CMV status not recorded). Some clones in this sample may be carry-over from other donors' samples.

The CDR3 spells CASSYNEGAEGDTQYF. CDR3 nucleotide sequence: TGTGCCAGCAGTTACAACGAGGGGGCCGAGGGAGATACGCAGTATTTT. V gene TRBV6-2 or TRBV6-3 combines with J gene TRBJ2-3; TRBD1 agrees at 7 bases. The CDR3 is 16 residues long. V lost 2 bases, J lost 5 bases, and 10 bases stayed unmatched. Per germline, CDR1 MNHEY and CDR2 SVGEGT.